The sequence of this TCR beta chain was determined in a study of Tregs in tolerant kidney transplant recipients. The study's findings and limits: The most relevant donor-specific Treg TCRbeta repertoire apparently came from expansion with activated donor B cells. Biological reproducibility was not directly addressed in this study. For some patients, primers changed over time, blocking nucleotide-level comparison.

Germline V gene lookup returns CDR1 SGHKS and CDR2 YYEKEE (reference sequence). Germline trimming cut 1 base from V and 0 bases from J; bases unmatched to any gene: 2. The CDR3 has 15 residues. Mixed chimerism was transient after nonmyeloablative marrow transplants from related graft donors. Unstimulated Tregs (CD4+CD25+CD127-) and CD4+CD25- non-Tregs were sorted from PBMCs. In the case of this clone: The antigen is unknown.

Profiled with immunoSEQ multiplex PCR; TCRdb holds only in-frame clones, not every one. The sample consists of about 52,000 clones, approximately 90% of them appearing once. The input for sequencing was CD8+ T cells from blood (PBMCs), taken 24 months after the transplant. This rearrangement joins TRBV5-5 to TRBJ2-3; TRBD1 aligns across 7 bases. The receptor was derived from a human patient who received a combined kidney and bone marrow transplant. Part of the T cells may come from the graft donor. This CDR3 reads CASSLRQGSTDTQYF. CDR3 coding DNA: TGTGCCAGCAGCTTGAGACAGGGTAGCACAGATACGCAGTATTTT.